This T cell receptor (beta chain) was captured by sequencing in a study of blood T cell repertoires in COVID-19. About the study: The analysed material was cDNA or gDNA that came from T cells, B-cell-depleted T cells, or PBMCs.

TCRdb keeps only in-frame clones here, not all; method: immunoSEQ multiplex PCR. The table includes roughly 60,000 clones, 88% detected once. This clone was picked up one time. The CDR3 sequence is 15 residues long. V shed 5 bases, J shed 6 bases, and the junction held 10 bases outside the gene matches. Germline CDR1 and CDR2: SEHNR and FQNEAQ (reference sequence). The sample consisted of peripheral blood. This TCR was sampled from a human donor in a cohort sampled during active COVID-19. The chain recombines TRBV7-9 with TRBJ1-1; 9 nucleotides line up with TRBD1. This CDR3 is CASSPYDRGEAEAFF. CDR3 DNA sequence: TGTGCCAGCAGCCCGTATGACAGGGGGGAGGCTGAAGCTTTCTTT.